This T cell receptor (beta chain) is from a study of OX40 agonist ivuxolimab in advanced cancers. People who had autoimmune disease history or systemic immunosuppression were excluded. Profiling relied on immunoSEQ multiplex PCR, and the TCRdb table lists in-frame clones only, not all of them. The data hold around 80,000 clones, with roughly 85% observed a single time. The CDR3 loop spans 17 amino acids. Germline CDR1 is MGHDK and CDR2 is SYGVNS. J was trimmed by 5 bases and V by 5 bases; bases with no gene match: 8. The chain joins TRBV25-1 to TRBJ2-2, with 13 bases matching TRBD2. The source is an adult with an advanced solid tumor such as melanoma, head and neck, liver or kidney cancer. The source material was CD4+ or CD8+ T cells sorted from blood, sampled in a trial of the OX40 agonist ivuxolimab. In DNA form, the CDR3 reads TGTGCCAGCAGTTCTCCCCCGGGACTAGCGGGGACCGGGGAGCTGTTTTTT. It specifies CASSSPPGLAGTGELFF. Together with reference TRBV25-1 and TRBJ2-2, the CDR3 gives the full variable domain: EADIYQTPRYLVIGTGKKITLECSQTMGHDKMYWYQQDPGMELHLIHYSYGVNSTEKGDLSSESTVSRIRTEHFPLTLESARPSHTSQYLCASSSPPGLAGTGELFFGEGSRLTVL.